In its sample, the clone carrying this TCR beta chain was seen once. Its specificity is unknown. Time point reported: cycle 4 day 1 (C4D1), after less than seven weeks of nivolumab. With no exception, relapse followed autologous stem cell transplantation in all patients, and brentuximab vedotin exposure varied. TCRdb keeps only in-frame clones here, not all; method: immunoSEQ multiplex PCR. The data show some 86,000 clones, about nine tenths seen once. CDR3 size: 13 residues. Trimming took off 8 bases at V and 0 bases at J, with 11 bases between the two ends. Per the germline V gene, CDR1 is MNHNS and CDR2 is SASEGT. The data derive from a study of PD-1 blockade in classical Hodgkin lymphoma. Findings and limits, study-wide: Relapsed/refractory patients reportedly had the lowest baseline TCR diversity, below newly diagnosed patients, who were below healthy donors. Nothing has yet pinned down what causes the repertoire differences, possibly disease activity or prior therapy.

The material sequenced was peripheral blood mononuclear cells (PBMCs), taken before the fourth cycle of nivolumab. The sequence derives from a human donor with classical Hodgkin lymphoma. This chain links TRBV6-1 with TRBJ2-7, with TRBD2 as a possible D gene (6 bases). This CDR3 is CASLRRDSYEQYF. CDR3 in DNA: TGTGCCAGCCTTAGGAGGGACTCCTACGAGCAGTACTTC.